A single sample gave rise to the 27 T cell receptor beta chains below, sequenced in a study of CD8+ T cells in alopecia areata. Sequencing relied on a cDNA template that was reverse transcribed from extracted RNA. TCRdb keeps only in-frame clones here, not all; method: immunoSEQ multiplex PCR. The profile covers about 2,700 clones, none occurring a single time. The material sequenced was lesional skin. These receptors were collected from a C3H/HeJ mouse with alopecia areata. The mouse strain carries the MHC haplotype H2-k.

In its sample, this clone was seen many times. The listed genes are named as in mouse. The read comes to an end 4 residues before the CDR3 does, leaving the germline J gene to fill in the end. The chain employs TRBV3 and TRBJ1-2; 8 bases are shared with TRBD1. Germline V gene sequence: CDR1 SNHLY, CDR2 FYNGKV (reference sequence). V trimming: 6 bases; J trimming: 4 bases; junction bases outside the gene matches: 4. The CDR3 totals 13 residues. The CDR3 sequence: CASSDRGSSDYTF. The covered CDR3 bases are TGTGCCAGCAGTGACAGGGGTAGCTCC.

This clone was found many times. All gene names here are mouse names. From the germline J gene comes the end of the CDR3, since the read stops 4 residues before it. The rearrangement joins TRBV19 to TRBJ2-7; weak D call: TRBD1 (6 bases). The CDR3 consists of 13 residues. Germline lookup yields CDR1 FNHDT and CDR2 SITEND (reference sequence). The V and J ends lost 3 bases and 1 base respectively, with 8 bases between them. The CDR3 spells CASSRTDSYEQYF. CDR3 DNA (partial): TGTGCCAGCAGTAGGACAGATTCCTAT.

For this clone: Gene names and germline refer to mouse. The read terminates 4 residues before the CDR3 end, so the remaining end is supplied by the germline J gene. V and J are TRBV3 and TRBJ2-1; 7 bases map to TRBD1. Germline values: CDR1 SNHLY, CDR2 FYNGKV (reference sequence). V shed 6 bases, J shed 4 bases, and the junction held 6 bases outside the gene matches. The CDR3 has 14 amino acids. The CDR3 here is CASSINRGYAEQFF. Partial CDR3 DNA: TGTGCCAGCAGTATAAACAGGGGATATGCT.

This clone has at least ten counts. Gene names follow the mouse nomenclature. The DNA ends 4 residues before the CDR3 does, and the rest of the CDR3 is filled in from the germline J gene. This rearrangement joins TRBV1 to TRBJ2-7, with a tentative D call TRBD1 (6 bases). Germline CDR1 reads NSQYPW; CDR2 reads LRSPGD (reference sequence). The CDR3 loop spans 13 amino acids. CDR3 protein: CTCSVRDNYEQYF. The CDR3 bases that were read are TGCACCTGCAGTGTCCGGGACAATTAT.

This clone appeared many times. These gene names are mouse names. The sequence runs out 4 residues before the end of the CDR3; the remainder is reconstructed from the germline J gene. The genes are TRBV13-2 and TRBJ1-4; 8 bases map to TRBD1. This CDR3 is built from 15 residues. Germline loops: CDR1 NNHNN, CDR2 SYGAGS (reference sequence). CDR3 loop: CASGDLDRVGERLFF. CDR3 bases read: TGTGCCAGCGGTGATTTGGACAGGGTAGGCGAA.

This clone was counted a few times. Genes and germline come from the mouse. The observed sequence ends 4 residues before the CDR3 terminus, with the missing tail filled in from the germline J gene. The gene calls are TRBV19 and TRBJ2-1; weak D call: TRBD2 (7 bases). Germline CDR1 reads FNHDT; CDR2 reads SITEND (reference sequence). The CDR3 runs 15 residues. Between the trimmed V and J ends, which lost 4 bases and 3 bases, there was a span of 14 bases. This CDR3 reads CASSLWRGAYAEQFF. The sequenced part of the CDR3 DNA is TGTGCCAGCAGTCTTTGGAGGGGGGCCTATGCT.

This clone was seen ten or more times. Gene names follow the mouse nomenclature. The CDR3 end falls 4 residues outside the read, so it is completed with the germline J gene. The chain uses TRBV31 and TRBJ2-3, with TRBD2 identical over 8 bases. Germline assignment: CDR1 GKSSPN and CDR2 SITVG. The length of the CDR3 is 14 residues. Unmatched junction bases numbered 2, after V lost 0 bases and J lost 3 bases. CDR3 residues: CAWSLGGRAETLYF. CDR3 bases read: TGTGCCTGGAGTCTGGGGGGGCGCGCAGAA.

As concerns this clone: A far larger clone differs by one base, so this is likely a read error. Gene names refer to mouse genes. The read stops 4 residues short of the end of the CDR3; the missing end is completed from the germline J gene. The same CDR3 also results from other DNA sequences found in this sample. The V and J genes are TRBV13-3 and TRBJ2-1; tentative D call: TRBD2 (5 bases). CDR1 and CDR2 from the germline V gene are NNHDY and SYVADS. The CDR3 contains 12 residues. Trimming took off 2 bases at V and 6 bases at J, with 6 bases between the two ends. CDR3 DNA (partial): TGTGCCAGCAGTGAGCTGGGTGCT. Translation gives CASSELGA. The full CDR3 sequence reads CASSELGAEQFF.

This clone has a handful of counts. Given a much more abundant clone one base away, this may be a read error. Genes and germline are mouse. Sequencing ends 4 residues short of the CDR3 end; the germline J gene provides the rest. V and J are TRBV26 and TRBJ2-1, with D maybe TRBD1 (6 bases). The CDR3 extends over 14 amino acids. Trimming left V 5 bases short and J 4 bases short, with 12 bases between. Looked up from germline, CDR1 is KGHPV and CDR2 is FQNQEV (reference sequence). The CDR3 spells CASSIGTRYAEQFF. The CDR3 DNA, read in part, is TGTGCCAGCAGTATAGGGACAAGATATGCT.

This clone was observed at least ten times. Gene and germline names: mouse. Read sequence stops 4 residues before the CDR3 end, and the germline J gene provides the missing end. The chain has TRBV13-1 and TRBJ2-1; 8 bases agree with TRBD2. This CDR3 has 15 amino acids. J lost 3 bases, V lost 4 bases, and 6 bases had no gene match. In germline, CDR1 is NSHNY, CDR2 SYGAGN. The CDR3 bases that were read are TGTGCCAGCAGTATTTGGGGGGGGTCCTATGCT. Translating it yields CASSIWGGSYA. Given in full, the CDR3 is CASSIWGGSYAEQFF.

This clone was recorded many times. The gene names here belong to mouse. Sequencing ends 4 residues short of the CDR3 end; the germline J gene provides the rest. The chain couples TRBV15 to TRBJ2-1, with a possible D match to TRBD2 (6 bases). Germline assignment: CDR1 SGHND and CDR2 FRSKSL. The CDR3 extends over 16 amino acids. Trimming cost V 5 bases and J 0 bases, with 14 bases left between them. The CDR3: CASSPIDWLNYAEQFF. The covered CDR3 bases are TGTGCCAGCAGTCCCATAGACTGGCTTAACTATGCT.

This clone appeared many times. These gene names are mouse names. The CDR3 extends 4 residues past the end of the read, so its final part is completed from the germline J gene. Other DNA sequences in the same sample also yield this CDR3. V and J are TRBV19 and TRBJ1-1; 7 bases are a match to TRBD1. The ends lost 4 bases at V and 1 base at J; junction bases unmatched: 4. The germline V gene encodes CDR1 FNHDT and CDR2 SITEND (reference sequence). The CDR3 loop spans 14 amino acids. CDR3: CASSRDSANTEVFF. The covered CDR3 bases are TGTGCCAGCAGTCGGGACAGTGCGAACACA.

In this sample, this clone turned up many times. Only one base separates this from a far larger clonotype, so it likely reflects a read error. Mouse gene names apply. Read coverage stops 4 residues before the CDR3 terminus; the germline J gene supplies the remainder. This chain links TRBV16 with TRBJ2-4; D is unclear. The CDR3 sequence is 14 residues long. Germline CDR1 and CDR2: SGHSA and FRNQAP. CDR3 in amino acids: CASSLEPRLNTLYF. CDR3 bases read: TGTGCAAGCAGCTTAGAACCCAGGTTGAAC.

In this sample, this clone turned up a few times. Genes and germline come from the mouse. The CDR3 end lies 4 residues beyond the end of the read and is filled in from the germline J gene. The chain joins TRBV14 to TRBJ2-3; 9 nucleotides agree with TRBD2. The CDR3 sequence is 14 residues long. The germline gives CDR1 SGHDT, CDR2 FRDEAV. With 7 bases clipped from V and 1 base from J, the junction kept 4 bases outside the gene matches. CDR3 bases read: TGTGCCAGCCCCAACTGGGGGGGTGCAGAA. Its translation: CASPNWGGAE. From start to end, the CDR3 is CASPNWGGAETLYF. Full variable domain (rest looked up from reference TRBV14 and TRBJ2-3): EAGVTQSPRYAVLQEGQAVSFWCDPISGHDTLYWYQQPRDQGPQLLVYFRDEAVIDNSQLPSDRFSAVRPKGTNSTLKIQSAKQGDTATYLCASPNWGGAETLYFGSGTRLTVL.

This clone was seen many times. Gene names and germline match the mouse. Read sequence stops 4 residues before the CDR3 end, and the germline J gene provides the missing end. The chain joins TRBV14 to TRBJ2-5; D is possibly TRBD2 (6 bases). The CDR3 is 16 residues long. Trimming removed 4 bases at V and 0 bases at J, with 15 bases between. CDR1 and CDR2 (germline): SGHDT, FRDEAV. Partial CDR3 DNA: TGTGCCAGCAGTCCGCGACTGGACCTTAACCAAGAC. Protein: CASSPRLDLNQD. The full CDR3 is CASSPRLDLNQDTQYF.

This clone is labeled as medium-sized. Genes here carry mouse names. The read stops 4 residues short of the end of the CDR3; the missing end is completed from the germline J gene. This chain uses TRBV13-1 with TRBJ2-1, with D maybe TRBD2 (6 bases). Trimming removed 0 bases from V and 0 bases from J, with 16 bases in between. From germline, CDR1 is NSHNY and CDR2 SYGAGN. The CDR3 runs to 18 residues. The covered CDR3 bases are TGTGCCAGCAGTGATGGGGGCTTCCTGGGGAGTAACTATGCT. Its protein product is CASSDGGFLGSNYA. Given in full, the CDR3 is CASSDGGFLGSNYAEQFF.

This clone was picked up many times. Genes here carry mouse names. The read ends 4 residues before the CDR3 terminus; that terminus is restored from the germline J gene. The rearrangement joins TRBV19 to TRBJ2-7, with 7 bases fitting TRBD1. Germline CDR1 is FNHDT and CDR2 is SITEND (reference sequence). The CDR3 contains 11 residues. CDR3 bases read: TGTGCCAGCAGTGACAGGGAT. Protein product: CASSDRD. The whole CDR3 region reads CASSDRDEQYF.

This clone was counted at least ten times. Gene labels here are mouse ones. The read ends 4 residues shy of where the CDR3 ends; the end is completed using the germline J gene. The V call is TRBV13-1, the J call TRBJ2-1, with 7 nucleotides matching TRBD2. The CDR3 extends over 15 amino acids. Germline V lookup: CDR1 NSHNY, CDR2 SYGAGN. The V gene end was trimmed by 0 bases and the J gene end by 2 bases; junction bases not matched to a gene: 2. Incomplete CDR3 DNA: TGTGCCAGCAGTGATGTTGGACTGGACTATGCT. This gives the protein CASSDVGLDYA. The CDR3 reads in full as CASSDVGLDYAEQFF.

The sample holds many counts of this clone. Genes here carry mouse names. With the read ending 4 residues before the CDR3 end, the germline J gene is used to fill in that end. This chain uses TRBV16 with TRBJ2-1; 10 bases are shared with TRBD2. The germline V gene has CDR1 SGHSA and CDR2 FRNQAP. The CDR3 totals 12 residues. The CDR3 protein is CASRTGGAEQFF. The sequenced part of the CDR3 DNA is TGTGCAAGCAGGACTGGGGGGGCT.

A few counts support this clone. Mouse gene names apply. Partial CDR3 DNA: TGTGCCAGCAGTCCCCGGACTGGGGGGCGTGCAGAA. This translates into CASSPRTGGRAE. The entire CDR3 reads CASSPRTGGRAETLYF. This rearrangement joins TRBV14 to TRBJ2-3; TRBD2 agrees at 11 bases. The read stops 4 residues short of the end of the CDR3; the missing end is completed from the germline J gene. Germline V gene lookup returns CDR1 SGHDT and CDR2 FRDEAV. Unmatched junction bases numbered 5, after V lost 4 bases and J lost 1 base. The CDR3 consists of 16 residues.

In this sample, this clone turned up a few times. The database protein in TCRdb disagrees with the DNA translation at residue 13; the sequence shown here was translated from the DNA. A single base is all that separates this from a far larger clone, so a read error is likely. Mouse gene names and germline throughout. Sequencing ends 3 residues short of the CDR3 end; the germline J gene provides the rest. J is TRBJ1-6 and V is TRBV13-1; D perhaps matches TRBD1 (5 bases). TRBJ1-6 is flagged as an ORF with uncertain function. This CDR3 region has 16 residues. From germline, CDR1 is NSHNY and CDR2 SYGAGN. The CDR3 loop is CASSDAGNSSNSPLYF. The part of the CDR3 DNA that was read is TGTGCCAGCAGTGATGCAGGGAATTCCTCTAATTCGCCC.

In its sample, this clone was seen a few times. Genes and germline are mouse. The CDR3 goes on 4 residues after the read ends, and that part is filled in from the germline J gene. The V gene is TRBV1, the J gene TRBJ2-7; 10 bases fit TRBD2. The CDR3 runs to 19 residues. Germline lookup yields CDR1 NSQYPW and CDR2 LRSPGD (reference sequence). The CDR3 bases that were read are TGCCACTCCAGTGCAGATCCGGACTGGGGGTTAAAAAGCTCCTAT. Its translation is CHSSADPDWGLKSSY. The CDR3 as a whole reads CHSSADPDWGLKSSYEQYF.

This clone has ten or more counts. The protein in this entry is translated from the DNA; at residue 14 it differs from the protein listed in TCRdb. The gene names here belong to mouse. The DNA read from the CDR3 is TGTGCCAGCGGTGACCCCGGACAGGGGGGTTCTGGAAATACG. Its translation is CASGDPGQGGSGNT. The full CDR3 protein is CASGDPGQGGSGNTLYF. The rearrangement links TRBV13-2 to TRBJ1-3, with 10 bases lining up with TRBD1. The CDR3 goes on 3 residues after the read ends, and that part is filled in from the germline J gene. Unmatched junction bases numbered 5, after V lost 2 bases and J lost 0 bases. The CDR3 extends over 17 amino acids. Germline values: CDR1 NNHNN, CDR2 SYGAGS (reference sequence).

With regard to this clone: This likely traces to a read error, being one base from a far larger clone. The gene names here belong to mouse. The read is 4 residues too short to cover the CDR3 end, so that end is filled in from the germline J gene. The chain links TRBV13-3 to TRBJ2-3; 11 bases map to TRBD2. With 4 bases clipped from V and 1 base from J, the junction kept 2 bases outside the gene matches. Germline V gene lookup returns CDR1 NNHDY and CDR2 SYVADS. The CDR3 is 15 residues long. The sequenced part of the CDR3 DNA is TGTGCCAGCAGTTGGACTGGGGGGCGTGCAGAA. Translated: CASSWTGGRAE. The complete CDR3 reads CASSWTGGRAETLYF.

As for this clone: This may stem from a read error, because a much larger clone lies one nucleotide away. Genes and germline are mouse. The read is 4 residues too short to cover the CDR3 end, so that end is filled in from the germline J gene. This chain connects TRBV14 to TRBJ2-2; 8 bases match TRBD1. Germline CDR1 reads SGHDT; CDR2 reads FRDEAV. The trim removed 5 bases at V and 1 base at J, leaving 4 bases unmatched. The CDR3 totals 15 residues. Incomplete CDR3 DNA: TGTGCCAGCAGCCGTGACAGGGGAAACACCGGG. This gives the protein CASSRDRGNTG. The complete CDR3 protein is CASSRDRGNTGQLYF.

This clone is categorized as medium-sized. Germline and genes here are mouse. The read gets to within 4 residues of the CDR3 end, and the germline J gene fills in the rest. J is TRBJ1-1 and V is TRBV1; the match to TRBD1 covers 9 bases. This CDR3 spans 13 amino acids. J gave up 4 bases and V 5 bases, and 2 bases lay outside the gene matches. CDR1 and CDR2 (germline): NSQYPW, LRSPGD (reference sequence). The CDR3 here is CTCSPGQGTEVFF. The covered CDR3 bases are TGCACCTGCAGTCCGGGACAGGGCACA.

This clone appeared a few times. Gene names follow the mouse nomenclature. Read sequence stops 4 residues before the CDR3 end, and the germline J gene provides the missing end. The chain has TRBV16 and TRBJ2-4; 12 positions agree with TRBD2. Looked up from germline, CDR1 is SGHSA and CDR2 is FRNQAP. CDR3 length: 15 residues. CDR3 DNA (partial): TGTGCAAGCAGCTTAGGGGGACTGGGGGGTAAC. Translated, it gives CASSLGGLGGN. The whole CDR3 is CASSLGGLGGNTLYF.